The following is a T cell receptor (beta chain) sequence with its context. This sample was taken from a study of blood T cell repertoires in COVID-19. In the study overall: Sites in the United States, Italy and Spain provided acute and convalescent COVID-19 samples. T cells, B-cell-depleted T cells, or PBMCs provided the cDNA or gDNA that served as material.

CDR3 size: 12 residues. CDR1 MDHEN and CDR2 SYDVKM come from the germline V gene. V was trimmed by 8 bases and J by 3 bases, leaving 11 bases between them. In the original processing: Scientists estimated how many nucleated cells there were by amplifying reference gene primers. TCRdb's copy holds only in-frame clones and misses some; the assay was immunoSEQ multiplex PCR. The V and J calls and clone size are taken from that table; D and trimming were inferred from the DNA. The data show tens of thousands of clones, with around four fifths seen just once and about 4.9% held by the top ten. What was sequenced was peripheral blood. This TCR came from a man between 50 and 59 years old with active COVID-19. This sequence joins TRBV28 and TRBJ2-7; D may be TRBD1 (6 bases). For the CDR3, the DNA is TGTGCCAGCGGTTACAGGGTCTACGAGCAGTACTTC. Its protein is CASGYRVYEQYF.